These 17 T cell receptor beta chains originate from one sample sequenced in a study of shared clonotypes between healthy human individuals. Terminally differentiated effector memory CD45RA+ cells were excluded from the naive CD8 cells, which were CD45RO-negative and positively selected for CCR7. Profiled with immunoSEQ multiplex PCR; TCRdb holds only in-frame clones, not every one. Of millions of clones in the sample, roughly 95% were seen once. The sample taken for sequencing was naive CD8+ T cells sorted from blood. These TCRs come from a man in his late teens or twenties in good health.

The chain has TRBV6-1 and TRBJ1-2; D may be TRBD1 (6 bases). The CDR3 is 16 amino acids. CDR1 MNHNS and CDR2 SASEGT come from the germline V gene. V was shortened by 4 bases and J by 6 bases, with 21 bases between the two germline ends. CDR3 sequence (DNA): TGTGCCAGCAGTGCCCTCGGGGGGGCAGTAGTTAATGGCTACACCTTC. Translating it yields CASSALGGAVVNGYTF.

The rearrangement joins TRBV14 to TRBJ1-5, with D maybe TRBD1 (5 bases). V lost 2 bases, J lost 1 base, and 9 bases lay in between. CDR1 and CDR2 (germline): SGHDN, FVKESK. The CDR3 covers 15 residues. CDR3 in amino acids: CASSQRQKSNQPQHF. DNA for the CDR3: TGTGCCAGCAGCCAACGACAGAAGAGCAATCAGCCCCAGCATTTT.

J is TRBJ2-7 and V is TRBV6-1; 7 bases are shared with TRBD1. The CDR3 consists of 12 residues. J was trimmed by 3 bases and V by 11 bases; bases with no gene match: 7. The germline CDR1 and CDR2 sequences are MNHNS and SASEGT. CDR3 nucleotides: TGTGCCGTTACAGGGGCGGGCTACGAGCAGTACTTC. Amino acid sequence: CAVTGAGYEQYF.

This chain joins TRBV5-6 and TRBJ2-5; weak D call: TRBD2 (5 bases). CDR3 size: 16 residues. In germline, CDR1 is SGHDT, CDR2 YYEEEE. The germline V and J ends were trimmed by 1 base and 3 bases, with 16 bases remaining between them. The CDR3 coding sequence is TGTGCCAGCAGCTTGTTTCCGGGAAGTGAGGAAGAGACCCAGTACTTC. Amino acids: CASSLFPGSEEETQYF.

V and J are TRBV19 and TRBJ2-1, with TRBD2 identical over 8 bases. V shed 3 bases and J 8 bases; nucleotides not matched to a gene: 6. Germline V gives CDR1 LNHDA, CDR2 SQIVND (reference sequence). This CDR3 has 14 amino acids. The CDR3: CASSMRRGADEQFF. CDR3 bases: TGTGCCAGTAGTATGAGGCGGGGGGCTGATGAGCAGTTCTTC.

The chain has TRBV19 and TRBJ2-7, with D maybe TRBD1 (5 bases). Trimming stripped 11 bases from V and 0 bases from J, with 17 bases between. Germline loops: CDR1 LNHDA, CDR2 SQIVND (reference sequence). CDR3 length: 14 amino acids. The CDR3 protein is CAGVQAPNSYEQYF. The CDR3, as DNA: TGTGCCGGCGTACAGGCGCCCAACTCCTACGAGCAGTACTTC.

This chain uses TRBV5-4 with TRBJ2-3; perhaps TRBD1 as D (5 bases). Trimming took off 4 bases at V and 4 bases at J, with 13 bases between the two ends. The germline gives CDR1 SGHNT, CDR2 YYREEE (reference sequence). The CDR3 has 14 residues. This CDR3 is CASSPMWGADTQYF. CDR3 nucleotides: TGTGCCAGCAGCCCCATGTGGGGCGCAGATACGCAGTATTTT.

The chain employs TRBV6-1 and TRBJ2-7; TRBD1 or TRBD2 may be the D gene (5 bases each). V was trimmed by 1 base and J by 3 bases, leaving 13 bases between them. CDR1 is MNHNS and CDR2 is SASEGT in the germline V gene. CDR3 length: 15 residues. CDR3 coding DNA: TGTGCCAGCAGTGAAGAAGTCGGGACCGGCTACGAGCAGTACTTC. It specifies CASSEEVGTGYEQYF.

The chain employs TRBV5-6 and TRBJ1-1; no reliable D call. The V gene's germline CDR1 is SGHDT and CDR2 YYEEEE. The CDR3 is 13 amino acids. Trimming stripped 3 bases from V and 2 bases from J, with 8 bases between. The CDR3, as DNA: TGTGCCAGCAGCTCTTTAGAAAACACTGAAGCTTTCTTT. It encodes CASSSLENTEAFF.

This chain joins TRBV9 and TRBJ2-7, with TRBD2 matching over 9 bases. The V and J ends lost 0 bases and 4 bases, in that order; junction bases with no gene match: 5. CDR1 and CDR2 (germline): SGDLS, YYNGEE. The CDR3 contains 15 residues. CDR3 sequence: CASSVGFSGSYEQYF. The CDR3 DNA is TGTGCCAGCAGCGTAGGTTTTAGCGGGAGTTACGAGCAGTACTTC.

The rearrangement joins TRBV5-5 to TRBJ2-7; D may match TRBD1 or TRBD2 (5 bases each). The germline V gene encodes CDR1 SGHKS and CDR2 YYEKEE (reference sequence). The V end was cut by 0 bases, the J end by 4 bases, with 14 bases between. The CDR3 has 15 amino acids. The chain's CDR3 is CASSLDVWGKYEQYF. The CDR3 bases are TGTGCCAGCAGCTTGGATGTGTGGGGGAAGTACGAGCAGTACTTC.

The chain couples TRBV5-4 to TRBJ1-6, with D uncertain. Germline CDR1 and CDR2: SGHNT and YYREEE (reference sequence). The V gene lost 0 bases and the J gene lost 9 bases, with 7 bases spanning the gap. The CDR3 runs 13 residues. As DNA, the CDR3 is TGTGCCAGCAGCTTGGGAGCGAGTTCACCCCTCCACTTT. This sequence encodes CASSLGASSPLHF. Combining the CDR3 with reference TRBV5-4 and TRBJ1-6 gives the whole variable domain ETGVTQSPTHLIKTRGQQVTLRCSSQSGHNTVSWYQQALGQGPQFIFQYYREEENGRGNFPPRFSGLQFPNYSSELNVNALELDDSALYLCASSLGASSPLHFGNGTRLTVT.

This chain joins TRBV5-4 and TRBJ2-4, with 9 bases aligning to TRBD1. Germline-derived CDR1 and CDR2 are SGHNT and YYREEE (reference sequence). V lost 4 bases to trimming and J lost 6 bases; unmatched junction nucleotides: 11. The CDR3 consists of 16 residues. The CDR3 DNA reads TGTGCCAGCAGCGACCGGGACAGGGATTGGGGAAACATTCAGTACTTC. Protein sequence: CASSDRDRDWGNIQYF.

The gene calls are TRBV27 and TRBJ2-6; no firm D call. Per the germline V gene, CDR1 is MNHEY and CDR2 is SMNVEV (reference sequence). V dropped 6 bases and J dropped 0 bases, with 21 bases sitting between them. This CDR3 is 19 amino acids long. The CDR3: CASSPITLTPSSGANVLTF. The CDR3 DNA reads TGTGCCAGCAGCCCCATCACTTTAACCCCATCCTCTGGGGCCAACGTCCTGACTTTC.

CDR3 DNA sequence: TGCGCCAGCAGCTTTAACGGAGGGAACACTGAAGCTTTCTTT. Its protein product is CASSFNGGNTEAFF. The genes are TRBV5-1 and TRBJ1-1; D unresolved. From germline, CDR1 is SGHRS and CDR2 YFSETQ. The CDR3 is 14 residues long. Trimming cost V 2 bases and J 1 base, with 9 bases left between them.

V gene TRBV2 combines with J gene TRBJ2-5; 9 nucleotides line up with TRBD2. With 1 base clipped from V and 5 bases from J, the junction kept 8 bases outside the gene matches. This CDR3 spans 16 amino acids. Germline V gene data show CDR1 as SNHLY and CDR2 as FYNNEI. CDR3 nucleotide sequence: TGTGCCAGCAGTGAAGAACTGCTAGCGGGGTGGGAGACCCAGTACTTC. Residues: CASSEELLAGWETQYF. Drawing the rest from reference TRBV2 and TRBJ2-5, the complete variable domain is EPEVTQTPSHQVTQMGQEVILRCVPISNHLYFYWYRQILGQKVEFLVSFYNNEISEKSEIFDDQFSVERPDGSNFTLKIRSTKLEDSAMYFCASSEELLAGWETQYFGPGTRLLVL.

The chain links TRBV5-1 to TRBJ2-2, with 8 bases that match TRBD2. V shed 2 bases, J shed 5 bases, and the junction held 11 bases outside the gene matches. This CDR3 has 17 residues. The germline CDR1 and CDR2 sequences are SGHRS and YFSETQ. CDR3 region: CASSFPQEREWTGELFF. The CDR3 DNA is TGCGCCAGCAGCTTCCCTCAAGAGCGGGAGTGGACCGGGGAGCTGTTTTTT.